The 6 T cell receptor beta chains in this list originate from one sample, sequenced in a study of T cell changes during pregnancy in multiple sclerosis. Clones were read by immunoSEQ multiplex PCR, and TCRdb kept only the in-frame ones, dropping some. Found here are roughly 110,000 clones, roughly 92% of them singletons; the top ten hold 0.78%. The specimen comprised peripheral blood, sampled in the third trimester of pregnancy. The receptors were sampled from a female donor in good health, enrolled as a control in a pregnancy study.

The chain combines TRBV19 with TRBJ2-2; weak D call: TRBD1 (6 bases). The CDR3 consists of 15 residues. Germline CDR1 LNHDA, CDR2 SQIVND (reference sequence). V was cut by 6 bases and J by 1 base, with 12 bases left in between. CDR3 sequence reads: CASSTQDRNTGELFF. The DNA for the CDR3 is TGTGCCAGTAGCACACAGGACAGGAACACCGGGGAGCTGTTTTTT.

This chain links TRBV5-1 with TRBJ1-4; 9 nucleotides agree with TRBD1. Losses at the gene ends were 3 bases for V and 1 base for J; bases not matched to a gene: 4. The germline V gene has CDR1 SGHRS and CDR2 YFSETQ. This CDR3 is built from 16 residues. The CDR3 DNA is TGCGCCAGCAGCTCCCCGGGACAGGGAACTAATGAAAAACTGTTTTTT. Amino acid sequence: CASSSPGQGTNEKLFF.

The chain has TRBV11-3 and TRBJ1-1; tentative D call: TRBD1 (6 bases). The V gene's germline CDR1 is SGHNT and CDR2 YENEEA. This CDR3 region has 14 residues. V dropped 0 bases and J dropped 10 bases, with 15 bases sitting between them. The CDR3 bases are TGTGCCAGCAGCTTAGAAAGAAGCAGGGGCAGAGCTTTCTTT. It yields the protein CASSLERSRGRAFF.

V gene TRBV9 combines with J gene TRBJ2-7; 9 positions match TRBD2. Per germline, CDR1 SGDLS and CDR2 YYNGEE. With V trimmed by 0 bases and J by 3 bases, 7 bases remained unmatched. There are 16 residues in the CDR3. Here the CDR3 reads CASSVARLAEVYEQYF. The CDR3 DNA follows: TGTGCCAGCAGCGTAGCTAGACTAGCGGAGGTCTACGAGCAGTACTTC.

The rearrangement uses TRBV25-1 and TRBJ2-5; D not resolved. CDR3 size: 12 residues. CDR1 and CDR2 from the germline V gene are MGHDK and SYGVNS. The germline V and J ends were trimmed by 4 bases and 0 bases, with 3 bases remaining between them. CDR3 region: CASSAYQETQYF. The DNA of the CDR3 is TGTGCCAGCAGTGCGTACCAAGAGACCCAGTACTTC.

The chain combines TRBV11-3 with TRBJ2-1; a weak D match, TRBD1 (6 bases). From germline, CDR1 is SGHNT and CDR2 YENEEA. V dropped 6 bases and J dropped 8 bases, with 14 bases sitting between them. There are 13 residues in the CDR3. The CDR3 DNA is TGTGCCAGCAGTCAATCACAGGGATATGAGCAGTTCTTC. Residues: CASSQSQGYEQFF.